The clone carrying this TCR beta chain occurred once. V lost 5 bases and J 10 bases, leaving 11 bases between the germline ends. The CDR3 sequence is 10 residues long. The germline V gene encodes CDR1 GTSNPN and CDR2 SVGIG (reference sequence). Sequencing sought depths of 1 in 200,000 to 1 in 1 million T cells. Measured with immunoSEQ multiplex PCR; TCRdb has only the in-frame clones, and not every one. The table has 68,000 or so clones, 68% seen once. The entry originates in a study of cytotoxic CD8 clonotypes in ibrutinib-treated CLL. The clonotype originates from a human donor with chronic lymphocytic leukemia. Sequenced here: PBMCs, sampled after 12 months of ibrutinib treatment. The chain links TRBV30 to TRBJ1-1; D is ambiguous. CDR3 DNA: TGTGCCTGGGGAGAAGGAGTAGCTTTCTTT. This translates into CAWGEGVAFF. The variable domain in full, completed from reference TRBV30 and TRBJ1-1, reads SQTIHQWPATLVQPVGSPLSLECTVEGTSNPNLYWYRQAAGRGLQLLFYSVGIGQISSEVPQNLSASRPQDRQFILSSKKLLLSDSGFYLCAWGEGVAFFGQGTRLTVV.